The 6 T cell receptor beta chains below were found in one sample sequenced in a study of T-cell reconstitution after alpha-beta-depleted transplantation in children. Unique molecular identifiers were built into the TCRbeta library. TCRdb re-called the PCR reads through MiXCR, storing one row per CDR3 protein. The table lists fewer than 550,000 distinct CDR3 sequences, about 10% of them singletons, with 12% to 15% in the top ten. Sample: PBMCs, mostly from graft donor cells, taken 180 days after TCRalphabeta/CD19-depleted stem cell transplant. The source is a female patient aged 2 to 10 who had a stem cell transplant for aplastic anemia, so the T cells may come from the graft donor.

This clonotype occurred a few times. The V call is TRBV27, the J call TRBJ1-1; D ambiguous. The germline V and J ends were trimmed by 3 bases and 1 base, with 9 bases remaining between them. Germline V gene lookup returns CDR1 MNHEY and CDR2 SMNVEV (reference sequence). The CDR3 loop spans 14 amino acids. The CDR3 loop reads CASSFRLGNTEAFF. The CDR3 DNA follows: TGTGCCAGCAGTTTCCGCCTGGGGAACACTGAAGCTTTCTTT.

This clonotype has at least ten counts. The rearrangement uses TRBV3-1 and TRBJ2-1; the match to TRBD2 covers 7 bases. The CDR3 has 15 amino acids. Germline V gene data show CDR1 as LGHDT and CDR2 as YNNKEL (reference sequence). The trim removed 5 bases at V and 6 bases at J, leaving 10 bases unmatched. The CDR3 here is CASSTQAGRGNEQFF. DNA of the CDR3: TGTGCCAGCAGCACTCAAGCGGGACGGGGCAATGAGCAGTTCTTC.

The chain combines TRBV28 with TRBJ2-4, with 8 bases that match TRBD1. Germline V gene sequence: CDR1 MDHEN, CDR2 SYDVKM. The CDR3 extends over 15 amino acids. V shed 5 bases and J 9 bases; nucleotides not matched to a gene: 12. The chain's CDR3 is CASSPADRVKVIQYF. CDR3 DNA sequence: TGTGCCAGCAGTCCCGCGGACAGGGTGAAGGTCATTCAGTACTTC.

This chain connects TRBV9 to TRBJ2-1; 8 bases are a match to TRBD2. Germline CDR1 is SGDLS and CDR2 is YYNGEE. The junction had 12 bases not matched to a gene; V was cut back by 0 bases and J by 1 base. The length of the CDR3 is 19 residues. The DNA for the CDR3 is TGTGCCAGCAGCGTAGTTCCAAGGGGGGCGGGAGGATCCTACAATGAGCAGTTCTTC. It specifies CASSVVPRGAGGSYNEQFF.

The gene calls are TRBV14 and TRBJ1-1, with D maybe TRBD1 (6 bases). CDR1 is SGHDN, CDR2 FVKESK, per germline. Trimming cost V 0 bases and J 8 bases, with 13 bases left between them. The CDR3 has 14 residues. DNA of the CDR3: TGTGCCAGCAGCCAAGATATACAGGGCGTGGAAGCTTTCTTT. It is translated as CASSQDIQGVEAFF. Drawing the rest from reference TRBV14 and TRBJ1-1, the complete variable domain is EAGVTQFPSHSVIEKGQTVTLRCDPISGHDNLYWYRRVMGKEIKFLLHFVKESKQDESGMPNNRFLAERTGGTYSTLKVQPAELEDSGVYFCASSQDIQGVEAFFGQGTRLTVV.

This clonotype showed up just a few times. The V gene is TRBV28, the J gene TRBJ2-1, with 12 positions matching TRBD2. The V and J ends lost 10 bases and 7 bases, in that order; junction bases with no gene match: 5. The length of the CDR3 is 13 residues. Per the germline V gene, CDR1 is MDHEN and CDR2 is SYDVKM. This chain's CDR3 is CATILAGGNEQFF. CDR3 bases: TGTGCCACCATACTAGCGGGAGGAAATGAGCAGTTCTTC.